Following are 24 T cell receptor beta chains from one sample sequenced in a study of T cell responses to AZD1222 COVID-19 vaccine. The table came from immunoSEQ multiplex PCR; TCRdb's copy has only in-frame clones and leaves some out. This table holds some 130,000 clones, roughly nine tenths found once. Sample: peripheral blood, taken on day 0 of AZD1222 vaccination. The source of these receptors is an adult in good health.

In regard to this clone: Other DNA sequences in the same sample also yield this CDR3. V and J are TRBV27 and TRBJ1-2; 7 nucleotides agree with TRBD1. Losses at the gene ends were 2 bases for V and 2 bases for J; bases not matched to a gene: 2. Germline V CDR1 and CDR2: MNHEY, SMNVEV (reference sequence). The CDR3 length is 14 residues. CDR3 sequence: CASSLQGGNYGYTF. In nucleotides, the CDR3 is TGTGCCAGCAGTTTACAGGGGGGGAACTATGGCTACACCTTC.

The rearrangement uses TRBV6-1 and TRBJ2-1; 8 bases map to TRBD2. The J segment lost 1 base and the V segment lost 1 base, leaving 6 bases of the junction unmatched. The V gene's germline CDR1 is MNHNS and CDR2 SASEGT. This CDR3 is built from 17 residues. CDR3 protein: CASSEGLKRESYNEQFF. The CDR3 nucleotides read TGTGCCAGCAGTGAAGGCCTTAAGCGGGAGTCCTACAATGAGCAGTTCTTC.

This chain's CDR3 is CASSLVRQGEKLFF. CDR3 coding DNA: TGTGCCAGCAGCTTAGTAAGACAAGGTGAAAAACTGTTTTTT. The V gene is TRBV7-9, the J gene TRBJ1-4; D not certain. Per germline, CDR1 SEHNR and CDR2 FQNEAQ (reference sequence). V was pared by 1 base and J by 7 bases, with 10 bases between. This CDR3 has 14 residues.

The rearrangement uses TRBV6-2 or TRBV6-3 and TRBJ1-1, with 8 bases lining up with TRBD1. From germline, CDR1 is MNHEY and CDR2 SVGEGT. CDR3 length: 14 residues. J lost 10 bases, V lost 5 bases, and 12 bases had no gene match. Here the CDR3 reads CASSSRDRGLGAFF. Here the CDR3 DNA reads TGTGCCAGCAGTAGCCGCGACAGGGGATTGGGAGCTTTCTTT.

The chain combines TRBV19 with TRBJ2-1, with D unresolved. The CDR3 consists of 14 residues. V gave up 2 bases and J gave up 15 bases, with 20 bases separating them. Germline CDR1 reads LNHDA; CDR2 reads SQIVND (reference sequence). The CDR3 region has the DNA TGTGCCAGTAGTATATTGGGCGTAGTGAGGAATCCGTTCTTC. Its translation: CASSILGVVRNPFF.

This chain connects TRBV29-1 to TRBJ2-1, with 7 bases fitting TRBD1. Germline V gives CDR1 SQVTM, CDR2 ANQGSEA. This CDR3 comprises 17 residues. With V trimmed by 6 bases and J by 5 bases, 19 bases remained unmatched. In DNA, the CDR3 is TGCAGCGTCCCTCATAGGTTGGACAGGACTTATGACAATGAGCAGTTCTTC. This encodes CSVPHRLDRTYDNEQFF.

This rearrangement joins TRBV20-1 to TRBJ1-3; D perhaps matches TRBD1 (5 bases). CDR1 DFQATT and CDR2 SNEGSKA come from the germline V gene (reference sequence). The CDR3 spans 15 residues. V lost 3 bases, J lost 2 bases, and 14 bases lay in between. The CDR3 region has the DNA TGCAGTGCTAGTGAGGGCTGGGGGGCTGGAAACACCATATATTTT. Translation: CSASEGWGAGNTIYF.

This clone was recorded only once. The genes are TRBV9 and TRBJ2-2, with D possibly being TRBD2 (6 bases). V lost 0 bases and J 6 bases, leaving 15 bases between the germline ends. The CDR3 totals 16 residues. From germline, CDR1 is SGDLS and CDR2 YYNGEE. The CDR3 DNA reads as TGTGCCAGCAGCGTAGCTCAGCGGGCCCCTCCCGGGGAGCTGTTTTTT. Its protein product is CASSVAQRAPPGELFF.

The genes are TRBV7-9 and TRBJ1-4; D call uncertain. This CDR3 has 11 amino acids. V was clipped by 4 bases and J by 7 bases, with 4 bases between them. Germline-derived CDR1 and CDR2 are SEHNR and FQNEAQ (reference sequence). CDR3 DNA: TGTGCCAGCAGCTCATTTGAAAAACTGTTTTTT. It yields the protein CASSSFEKLFF.

The chain carries TRBV7-6 and TRBJ2-7; D may be TRBD1 (5 bases). CDR1 SGHVS and CDR2 FNYEAQ come from the germline V gene. This CDR3 has 15 residues. Trimming pared 5 bases from V and 7 bases from J, leaving 21 bases between. Written as DNA, the CDR3 is TGTGCCAGCAGCAAATCTAACCAGGGCTCGAGGGAGCAGTACTTC. Translation gives CASSKSNQGSREQYF.

The chain links TRBV4-2 to TRBJ1-1; D is undetermined. Germline V CDR1 and CDR2: LGHNA, YNFKEQ. The CDR3 loop spans 14 amino acids. Trimming took 0 bases from V and 1 from J, leaving 6 bases between them. CDR3 in amino acids: CASSQDAGNTEAFF. The DNA of the CDR3 is TGTGCCAGCAGCCAAGATGCGGGGAACACTGAAGCTTTCTTT.

The rearrangement links TRBV5-1 to TRBJ1-4, with D perhaps matching TRBD1 (5 bases). CDR3 size: 17 residues. V lost 0 bases, J lost 0 bases, and 12 bases lay in between. Germline lookup yields CDR1 SGHRS and CDR2 YFSETQ. DNA of the CDR3: TGCGCCAGCAGCTTGGGGGGAATAGGGGCAACTAATGAAAAACTGTTTTTT. Encoded protein: CASSLGGIGATNEKLFF.

A word on this clone: Other DNA sequences in this sample translate to the same CDR3. The rearrangement uses TRBV29-1 and TRBJ2-3; 7 bases fit TRBD2. The germline V gene has CDR1 SQVTM and CDR2 ANQGSEA. Trimming at V came to 3 bases and at J to 0 bases, leaving 3 bases not matched to a gene. There are 14 residues in the CDR3. CDR3: CSVDLAASTDTQYF. The CDR3 DNA follows: TGCAGCGTTGACCTAGCGGCCAGCACAGATACGCAGTATTTT.

CDR3 sequence: CASSQARGNNYGYTF. CDR3 bases: TGTGCCAGCAGTCAGGCTCGGGGGAACAACTATGGCTACACCTTC. The V gene is TRBV6-5, the J gene TRBJ1-2, with TRBD1 as a possible D gene (5 bases). This CDR3 has 15 residues. Germline-derived CDR1 and CDR2 are MNHEY and SVGAGI. V shed 5 bases and J shed 2 bases, with 15 bases lying between them.

V is TRBV3-1 (or the pseudogene TRBV3-2) and J is TRBJ2-3, with 7 bases identical to TRBD2. Germline CDR1 LGHDT, CDR2 YNNKEL (reference sequence). This CDR3 contains 15 residues. The ends lost 4 bases at V and 3 bases at J; junction bases unmatched: 7. CDR3 nucleotide sequence: TGTGCCAGCAGCCCTTGGACTAGGTCGACAGATACGCAGTATTTT. Protein product: CASSPWTRSTDTQYF.

Only one count was recorded for this clone. The V gene is TRBV9, the J gene TRBJ2-1, with D maybe TRBD2 (6 bases). The germline V and J ends were trimmed by 0 bases and 5 bases, with 12 bases remaining between them. Germline V lookup: CDR1 SGDLS, CDR2 YYNGEE. This CDR3 spans 15 amino acids. The CDR3 bases are TGTGCCAGCAGCGTAGGCGGGAACGGGAACAATGAGCAGTTCTTC. Translating it yields CASSVGGNGNNEQFF.

The J gene is TRBJ1-2, the V gene TRBV15; D remains unclear. With 3 bases removed from V and 8 bases from J, the gap between germline ends came to 19 bases. Germline CDR1 is LNHNV and CDR2 is YYDKDF (reference sequence). The CDR3 covers 15 residues. CDR3: CATSRGKAAVRGYTF. CDR3 nucleotide sequence: TGTGCCACCAGCAGGGGGAAGGCAGCCGTACGGGGCTACACCTTC. Full variable domain (rest looked up from reference TRBV15 and TRBJ1-2): DAMVIQNPRYQVTQFGKPVTLSCSQTLNHNVMYWYQQKSSQAPKLLFHYYDKDFNNEADTPDNFQSRRPNTSFCFLDIRSPGLGDTAMYLCATSRGKAAVRGYTFGSGTRLTVV.

Points on this clone: The limits of the CDR3 on the DNA are not certain, so only TCRdb's listed CDR3 is given. The chain couples TRBV7-8 to TRBJ2-1. The CDR3 comprises 15 residues, both ends counted. Germline lookup yields CDR1 SGHVS and CDR2 FQNEAQ. The CDR3 sequence is CASSPSDEQFFGQFF.

This chain joins TRBV19 and TRBJ1-1, with a possible D match to TRBD1 (5 bases). This CDR3 is 15 amino acids long. The V end was cut by 2 bases, the J end by 3 bases, with 13 bases between. Germline V CDR1 and CDR2: LNHDA, SQIVND (reference sequence). The CDR3 bases are TGTGCCAGTAGTATACAGGGTATATTGGACACTGAAGCTTTCTTT. This encodes CASSIQGILDTEAFF.

The V gene is TRBV25-1, the J gene TRBJ1-3; unclear D gene. Germline values: CDR1 MGHDK, CDR2 SYGVNS. This CDR3 spans 14 amino acids. The V gene lost 5 bases and the J gene lost 0 bases, with 8 bases spanning the gap. The CDR3 here is CASSQSSSGNTIYF. CDR3 nucleotide sequence: TGTGCCAGCAGTCAGTCAAGCTCTGGAAACACCATATATTTT.

The V gene is TRBV18, the J gene TRBJ1-1, with 7 bases identical to TRBD1. The ends lost 5 bases at V and 3 bases at J; junction bases unmatched: 9. Germline-derived CDR1 and CDR2 are KGHSH and LQKENI. This CDR3 contains 15 residues. The CDR3: CASSRQGIGDTEAFF. For the CDR3, the DNA is TGTGCCAGCTCAAGACAGGGCATTGGGGACACTGAAGCTTTCTTT.

The CDR3 protein is CASSAGSSPSGNTIYF. The CDR3 region has the DNA TGTGCCAGCAGCGCCGGGTCTTCCCCTTCTGGAAACACCATATATTTT. The chain couples TRBV13 to TRBJ1-3; no definite D call. CDR3 length: 16 residues. The V end lost 5 bases, the J end lost 1 base, and 15 bases lay between the germline ends. CDR1 is PRHDT, CDR2 FYEKMQ, per germline (reference sequence).

This sequence joins TRBV28 and TRBJ2-3; TRBD1 is a possible D gene (6 bases). The V end was cut by 6 bases, the J end by 4 bases, with 11 bases between. The CDR3 is made up of 13 amino acids. Looked up from germline, CDR1 is MDHEN and CDR2 is SYDVKM. CDR3 sequence: CASSTDSADTQYF. The CDR3 nucleotides are TGTGCCAGCAGCACGGACAGCGCAGATACGCAGTATTTT.

The chain employs TRBV6-5 and TRBJ1-1; D is perhaps TRBD1 (6 bases). From germline, CDR1 is MNHEY and CDR2 SVGAGI. Trimming cost V 5 bases and J 7 bases, with 17 bases left between them. This CDR3 has 14 residues. The CDR3 nucleotides are TGTGCCAGCAGTCGTATTACAGGGCCGCTTGAAGCTTTCTTT. It translates to CASSRITGPLEAFF.